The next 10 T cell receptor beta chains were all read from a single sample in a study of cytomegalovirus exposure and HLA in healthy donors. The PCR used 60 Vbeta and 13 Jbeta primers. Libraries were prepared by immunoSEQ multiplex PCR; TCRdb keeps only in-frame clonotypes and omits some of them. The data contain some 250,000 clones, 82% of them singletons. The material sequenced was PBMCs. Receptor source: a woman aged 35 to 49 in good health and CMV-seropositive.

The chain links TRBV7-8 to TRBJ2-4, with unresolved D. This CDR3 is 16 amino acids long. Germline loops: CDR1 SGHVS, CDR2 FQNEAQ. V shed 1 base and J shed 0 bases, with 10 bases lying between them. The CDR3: CASSLDLSLAKNIQYF. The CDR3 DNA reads TGTGCCAGCAGCTTAGATCTATCGCTAGCCAAAAACATTCAGTACTTC. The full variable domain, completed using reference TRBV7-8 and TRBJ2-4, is GAGVSQSPRYKVAKRGQDVALRCDPISGHVSLFWYQQALGQGPEFLTYFQNEAQLDKSGLPSDRFFAERPEGSVSTLKIQRTQQEDSAVYLCASSLDLSLAKNIQYFGAGTRLSVL.

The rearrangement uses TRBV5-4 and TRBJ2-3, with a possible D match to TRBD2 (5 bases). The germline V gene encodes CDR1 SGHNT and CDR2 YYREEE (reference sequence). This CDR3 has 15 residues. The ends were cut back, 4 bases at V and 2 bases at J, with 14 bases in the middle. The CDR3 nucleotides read TGTGCCAGCAGCCCTGTCCAGCGGACCACAGATACGCAGTATTTT. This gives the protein CASSPVQRTTDTQYF.

In nucleotides, the CDR3 is TGTGCCATCAGTGGGTCGGGGGGCACTGAAGCTTTCTTT. This encodes CAISGSGGTEAFF. The genes are TRBV10-3 and TRBJ1-1; TRBD1 might be the D (5 bases). Germline-derived CDR1 and CDR2 are ENHRY and SYGVKD. The CDR3 length is 13 residues. Trimming took 4 bases from V and 4 from J, leaving 10 bases between them.

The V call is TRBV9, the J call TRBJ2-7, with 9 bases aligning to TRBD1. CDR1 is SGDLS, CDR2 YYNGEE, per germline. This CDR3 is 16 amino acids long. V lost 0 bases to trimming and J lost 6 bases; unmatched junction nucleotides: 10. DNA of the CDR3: TGTGCCAGCAGCGTAGGGGGGGGGACAGGGTACGGCGAGCAGTACTTC. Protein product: CASSVGGGTGYGEQYF.

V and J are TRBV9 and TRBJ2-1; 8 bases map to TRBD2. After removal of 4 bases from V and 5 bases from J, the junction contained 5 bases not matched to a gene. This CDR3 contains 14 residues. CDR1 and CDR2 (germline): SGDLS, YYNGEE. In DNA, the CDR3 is TGTGCCAGCAGCCCAAGAGCGGGGGACAATGAGCAGTTCTTC. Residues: CASSPRAGDNEQFF.

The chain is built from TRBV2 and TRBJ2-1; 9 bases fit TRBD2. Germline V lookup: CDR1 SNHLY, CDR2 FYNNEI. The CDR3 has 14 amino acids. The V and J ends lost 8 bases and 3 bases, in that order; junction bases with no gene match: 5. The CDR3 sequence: CASGPLAGYNEQFF. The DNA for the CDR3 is TGTGCCAGCGGACCACTAGCGGGCTACAATGAGCAGTTCTTC.

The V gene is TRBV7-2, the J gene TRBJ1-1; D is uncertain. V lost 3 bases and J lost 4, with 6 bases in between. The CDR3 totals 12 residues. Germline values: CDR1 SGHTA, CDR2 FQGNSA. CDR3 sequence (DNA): TGTGCCAGCAGCTTTGGCCCCACTGAAGCTTTCTTT. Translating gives CASSFGPTEAFF.

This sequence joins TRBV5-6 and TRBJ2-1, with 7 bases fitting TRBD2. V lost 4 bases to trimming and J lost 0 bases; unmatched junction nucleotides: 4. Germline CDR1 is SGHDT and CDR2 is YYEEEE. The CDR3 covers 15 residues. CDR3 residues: CASSPGGSSYNEQFF. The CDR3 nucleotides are TGTGCCAGCAGCCCGGGCGGGAGCTCCTACAATGAGCAGTTCTTC.

CDR3 coding DNA: TGCGCCAGCAGTTTCAAAACAGCCCGGACAGGGGTAAAAACTGAAGCTTTCTTT. It codes for CASSFKTARTGVKTEAFF. J is TRBJ1-1 and V is TRBV4-1; 9 bases match TRBD1. Germline CDR1 and CDR2: MGHRA and YSYEKL. There are 18 residues in the CDR3. J lost 5 bases, V lost 6 bases, and 19 bases had no gene match.

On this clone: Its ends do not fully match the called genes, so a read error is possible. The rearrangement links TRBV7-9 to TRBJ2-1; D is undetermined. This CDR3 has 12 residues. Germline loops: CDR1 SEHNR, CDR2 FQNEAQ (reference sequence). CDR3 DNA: TGTTCCAGCAGCCCCGGTATCAATGAGCAGTTCTTC. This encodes CSSSPGINEQFF.